Listed here are 3 T cell receptor beta chains from one sample, sequenced in a study of blood T cells in healthy people across ages. The authors ran a second PCR of about 7 to 11 cycles using a sample-barcoded 5' primer and a J-beta primer mix. MiXCR was run by TCRdb on the 5' RACE reads, yielding one entry per CDR3 protein. The table records about 800,000 distinct CDR3 sequences, roughly 25% of them present only once. These sequences were also reported in another study, on T cells of mothers and their children.

The sample consisted of blood. These receptors were obtained from a boy between 10 and 17 years old in good health.

V usage is TRBV5-1 and J usage is TRBJ1-1; no clear D gene. CDR1 and CDR2 (germline): SGHRS, YFSETQ. Trimming removed 2 bases at V and 6 bases at J, with 11 bases between. CDR3 length: 13 residues. The CDR3 region is CASSFGGSPEAFF. Written as DNA, the CDR3 is TGCGCCAGCAGCTTCGGAGGGTCCCCTGAAGCTTTCTTT. Full variable domain (rest looked up from reference TRBV5-1 and TRBJ1-1): KAGVTQTPRYLIKTRGQQVTLSCSPISGHRSVSWYQQTPGQGLQFLFEYFSETQRNKGNFPGRFSGRQFSNSRSEMNVSTLELGDSALYLCASSFGGSPEAFFGQGTRLTVV.

Concerning this clonotype: An end of the junction differs from the germline gene, which may be a read error. The J gene is TRBJ2-1, the V gene TRBV12-3 or TRBV12-4; TRBD2 matches at 8 bases. This CDR3 comprises 16 residues. CDR3 in amino acids: CASSLAAGGQDNEQFF. As DNA, the CDR3 is TGTGCCAGCAGTCTAGCTGCGGGGGGCCAAGACAATGAGCAGTTCTTC.

This clonotype was detected a few times. The chain joins TRBV28 to TRBJ1-6; weak D call: TRBD1 (5 bases). Germline V gene data show CDR1 as MDHEN and CDR2 as SYDVKM. Trimming left V 7 bases short and J 3 bases short, with 13 bases between. The CDR3 has 15 amino acids. This CDR3 is CASTTGGSYNSPLHF. The CDR3 DNA follows: TGTGCCAGCACTACGGGGGGGAGCTATAATTCACCCCTCCACTTT.